A single sample is the source of the 3 T cell receptor beta chains below, sequenced in a study of cytomegalovirus exposure and HLA in healthy donors. Primers: 60 Vbeta forward and 13 Jbeta reverse. Assay: immunoSEQ multiplex PCR; the TCRdb copy retains only in-frame clones and omits some. The profile shows 100,000 or so clones, approximately 72% of them singletons. Material: PBMCs. These receptors were collected from a male donor in good health and CMV-seropositive.

The rearrangement joins TRBV4-3 to TRBJ1-4; TRBD1 is a possible D gene (6 bases). Trimming removed 6 bases from V and 4 bases from J, with 9 bases in between. The CDR3 sequence is 13 residues long. Germline V lookup: CDR1 LGHNA, CDR2 YSLEER. The CDR3 sequence is CASSNRVNEKLFF. CDR3 coding DNA: TGCGCCAGCAGTAACAGGGTTAATGAAAAACTGTTTTTT.

The CDR3 is CASSYTSGGAETQYF. CDR3 coding DNA: TGTGCCAGCAGTTACACTAGCGGGGGGGCAGAGACCCAGTACTTC. The chain combines TRBV6-5 with TRBJ2-5; TRBD2 matches at 13 bases. Unmatched junction bases numbered 1, after V lost 2 bases and J lost 4 bases. Germline loops: CDR1 MNHEY, CDR2 SVGAGI. The length of the CDR3 is 15 residues.

V gene TRBV29-1 combines with J gene TRBJ1-2; 8 bases are shared with TRBD1. Looked up from germline, CDR1 is SQVTM and CDR2 is ANQGSEA. Trimming took 6 bases from V and 7 from J; bases not matched to a gene: 7. This CDR3 region has 12 residues. CDR3 region: CSVPGDRGGYTF. The DNA for the CDR3 is TGCAGCGTGCCGGGCGACAGGGGTGGCTACACCTTC.